One sample yielded the 14 T cell receptor beta chains listed below, sequenced in a study of blood T cell repertoires in COVID-19. Clones were read by immunoSEQ multiplex PCR, and TCRdb kept only the in-frame ones, dropping some. The table has 200,000 to 250,000 clones, about four fifths seen once; the top ten hold roughly 7.4%. The sample comprised peripheral blood. The receptors come from an elderly woman with COVID-19, enrolled during active disease.

This rearrangement joins TRBV5-5 to TRBJ2-7; 7 bases line up with TRBD2. Germline V gives CDR1 SGHKS, CDR2 YYEKEE (reference sequence). This CDR3 has 14 residues. With V trimmed by 5 bases and J by 2 bases, 7 bases remained unmatched. CDR3 region: CASSWTRLPYEQYF. For the CDR3, the DNA is TGTGCCAGCAGTTGGACTAGACTCCCCTACGAGCAGTACTTC.

The chain joins TRBV5-1 to TRBJ2-5; no definite D call. This CDR3 is 15 amino acids long. CDR1 is SGHRS, CDR2 YFSETQ, per germline. The ends were cut back, 0 bases at V and 5 bases at J, with 14 bases in the middle. DNA of the CDR3: TGCGCCAGCAGCTTGGCCTTCGGCGGCGCGGAGACCCAGTACTTC. It translates to CASSLAFGGAETQYF.

The chain employs TRBV19 and TRBJ1-2; D possibly corresponds to TRBD1 (5 bases). The CDR3 length is 13 residues. Germline V gene data show CDR1 as LNHDA and CDR2 as SQIVND (reference sequence). With 5 bases removed from V and 8 bases from J, the gap between germline ends came to 15 bases. The CDR3 loop is CASSPGLKRGYTF. For the CDR3, the DNA is TGTGCCAGTAGTCCGGGACTTAAGCGGGGCTACACCTTC. The full variable domain, in which reference TRBV19 and TRBJ1-2 provide the parts outside the CDR3, is DGGITQSPKYLFRKEGQNVTLSCEQNLNHDAMYWYRQDPGQGLRLIYYSQIVNDFQKGDIAEGYSVSREKKESFPLTVTSAQKNPTAFYLCASSPGLKRGYTFGSGTRLTVV.

The gene calls are TRBV2 and TRBJ1-6; D remains unclear. V was clipped by 3 bases and J by 7 bases, with 10 bases between them. The CDR3 has 14 residues. Germline values: CDR1 SNHLY, CDR2 FYNNEI. CDR3 sequence (DNA): TGTGCCAGCAGTGAGGAACAGCTGAATTCACCCCTCCACTTT. Encoded protein: CASSEEQLNSPLHF.

The chain employs TRBV3-1 (or the pseudogene TRBV3-2) and TRBJ2-2; a weak D match, TRBD2 (5 bases). Germline lookup yields CDR1 LGHDT and CDR2 YNNKEL (reference sequence). The ends were cut back, 0 bases at V and 7 bases at J, with 9 bases in the middle. This CDR3 has 14 amino acids. The CDR3 sequence: CASSQDGVHGELFF. CDR3 DNA sequence: TGTGCCAGCAGCCAAGACGGGGTTCACGGGGAGCTGTTTTTT.

The chain is built from TRBV30 and TRBJ1-2, with 7 bases lining up with TRBD1. This CDR3 is 12 amino acids long. Germline loops: CDR1 GTSNPN, CDR2 SVGIG (reference sequence). With V trimmed by 8 bases and J by 6 bases, 9 bases remained unmatched. For the CDR3, the DNA is TGTGCCCTCACCAGGGACAGCCATGGCTACACCTTC. Residues: CALTRDSHGYTF.

The chain employs TRBV25-1 and TRBJ2-7, with D perhaps TRBD1 (6 bases). CDR1 MGHDK and CDR2 SYGVNS come from the germline V gene. V was cut by 3 bases and J by 0 bases, with 12 bases left in between. CDR3 length: 15 residues. The CDR3 sequence is CASSDSGAGSYEQYF. CDR3 bases: TGTGCCAGCAGTGACTCAGGGGCGGGCTCCTACGAGCAGTACTTC.

The rearrangement uses TRBV6-6 and TRBJ1-5, with a tentative D call TRBD1 (6 bases). Trimming left V 6 bases short and J 7 bases short, with 10 bases between. Germline loops: CDR1 MNHNY, CDR2 SVGAGI (reference sequence). The CDR3 is 12 residues long. The chain's CDR3 is CASRQGNQPQHF. The CDR3 region has the DNA TGTGCCAGCAGACAGGGTAACCAGCCCCAGCATTTT.

The V gene is TRBV27, the J gene TRBJ1-5; D uncertain. Germline values: CDR1 MNHEY, CDR2 SMNVEV (reference sequence). This CDR3 spans 14 amino acids. V was trimmed by 7 bases and J by 2 bases, leaving 12 bases between them. The CDR3 region is CASKRRAGNQPQHF. The CDR3 DNA reads as TGTGCCAGCAAGAGGCGCGCCGGCAATCAGCCCCAGCATTTT.

The chain has TRBV20-1 and TRBJ1-2; 7 bases fit TRBD1. CDR1 is DFQATT and CDR2 is SNEGSKA in the germline V gene (reference sequence). V shed 3 bases and J 5 bases; nucleotides not matched to a gene: 9. The CDR3 is 14 residues long. CDR3 bases: TGCAGTGCTAGTCCCGTCGACAGGGATTATGGCTACACCTTC. Translation: CSASPVDRDYGYTF.

The CDR3 region is CASSPRDRPNQPQHF. CDR3 sequence (DNA): TGTGCCAGCAGCCCCCGGGACAGGCCCAATCAGCCCCAGCATTTT. The chain recombines TRBV28 with TRBJ1-5; TRBD1 agrees at 8 bases. The V gene end was trimmed by 6 bases and the J gene end by 3 bases; junction bases not matched to a gene: 7. CDR3 length: 15 amino acids. The germline gives CDR1 MDHEN, CDR2 SYDVKM.

This chain connects TRBV5-4 to TRBJ1-1; perhaps TRBD1 as D (6 bases). V lost 0 bases to trimming and J lost 4 bases, with 13 bases between them. The CDR3 spans 15 residues. Germline CDR1 is SGHNT and CDR2 is YYREEE (reference sequence). The DNA for the CDR3 is TGTGCCAGCAGCTTGGGCCAGGGGTCTCCCACTGAAGCTTTCTTT. Translation: CASSLGQGSPTEAFF.

The chain carries TRBV20-1 and TRBJ1-4; D is ambiguous. CDR3 length equals 11 residues. With 4 bases removed from V and 4 bases from J, the gap between germline ends came to 4 bases. The germline gives CDR1 DFQATT, CDR2 SNEGSKA (reference sequence). The chain's CDR3 is CSAISNEKLFF. For the CDR3, the DNA is TGCAGTGCTATCAGTAATGAAAAACTGTTTTTT.

The chain is built from TRBV4-2 and TRBJ1-5, with 9 bases fitting TRBD1. Germline V gene lookup returns CDR1 LGHNA and CDR2 YNFKEQ. There are 16 residues in the CDR3. The J segment lost 5 bases and the V segment lost 2 bases, leaving 7 bases of the junction unmatched. The CDR3 loop is CASSQTGGQRDQPQHF. CDR3 DNA: TGTGCCAGCAGCCAAACAGGGGGCCAGCGGGATCAGCCCCAGCATTTT.